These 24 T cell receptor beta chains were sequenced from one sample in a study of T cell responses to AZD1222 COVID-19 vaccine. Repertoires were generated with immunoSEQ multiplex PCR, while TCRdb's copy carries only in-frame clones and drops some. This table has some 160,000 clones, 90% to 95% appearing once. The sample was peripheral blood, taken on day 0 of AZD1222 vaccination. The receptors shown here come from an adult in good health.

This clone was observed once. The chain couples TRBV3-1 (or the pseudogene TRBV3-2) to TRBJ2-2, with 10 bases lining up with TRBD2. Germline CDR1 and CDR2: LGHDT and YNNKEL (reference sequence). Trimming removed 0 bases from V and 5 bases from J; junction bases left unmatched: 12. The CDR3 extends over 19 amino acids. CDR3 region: CASSQDVAGGPIWTGELFF. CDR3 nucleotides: TGTGCCAGCAGCCAAGATGTAGCGGGGGGCCCAATATGGACCGGGGAGCTGTTTTTT.

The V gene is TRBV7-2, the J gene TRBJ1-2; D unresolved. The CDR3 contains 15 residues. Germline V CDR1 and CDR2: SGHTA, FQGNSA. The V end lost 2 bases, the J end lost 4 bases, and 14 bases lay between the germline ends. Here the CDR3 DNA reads TGTGCCAGCAGCTTAAACTATGTTGGTTCCTATGGCTACACCTTC. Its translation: CASSLNYVGSYGYTF.

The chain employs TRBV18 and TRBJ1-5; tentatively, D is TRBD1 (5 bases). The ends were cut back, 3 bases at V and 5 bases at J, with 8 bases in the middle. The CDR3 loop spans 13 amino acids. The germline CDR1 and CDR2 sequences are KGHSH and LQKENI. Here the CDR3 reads CASSPGEDQPQHF. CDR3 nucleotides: TGTGCCAGCTCACCGGGGGAAGATCAGCCCCAGCATTTT. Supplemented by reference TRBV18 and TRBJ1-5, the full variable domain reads NAGVMQNPRHLVRRRGQEARLRCSPMKGHSHVYWYRQLPEEGLKFMVYLQKENIIDESGMPKERFSAEFPKEGPSILRIQQVVRGDSAAYFCASSPGEDQPQHFGDGTRLSIL.

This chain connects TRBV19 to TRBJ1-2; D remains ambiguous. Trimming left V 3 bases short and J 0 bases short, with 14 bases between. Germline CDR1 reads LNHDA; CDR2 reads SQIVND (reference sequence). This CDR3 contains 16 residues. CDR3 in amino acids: CASSIGSGLANYGYTF. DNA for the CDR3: TGTGCCAGTAGTATCGGAAGCGGGTTGGCTAACTATGGCTACACCTTC.

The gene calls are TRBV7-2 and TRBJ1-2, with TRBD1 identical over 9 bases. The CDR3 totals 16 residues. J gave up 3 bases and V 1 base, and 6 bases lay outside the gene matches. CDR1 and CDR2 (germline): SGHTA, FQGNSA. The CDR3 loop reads CASSLGATGGYYGYTF. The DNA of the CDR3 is TGTGCCAGCAGCTTAGGTGCGACAGGGGGGTACTATGGCTACACCTTC.

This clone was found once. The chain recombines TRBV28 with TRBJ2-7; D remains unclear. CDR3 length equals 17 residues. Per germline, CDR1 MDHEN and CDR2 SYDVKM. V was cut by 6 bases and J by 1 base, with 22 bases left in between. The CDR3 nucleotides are TGTGCCAGCAGCCACCTTACGCCGGGTCGGAGTTCCTACGAGCAGTACTTC. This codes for CASSHLTPGRSSYEQYF.

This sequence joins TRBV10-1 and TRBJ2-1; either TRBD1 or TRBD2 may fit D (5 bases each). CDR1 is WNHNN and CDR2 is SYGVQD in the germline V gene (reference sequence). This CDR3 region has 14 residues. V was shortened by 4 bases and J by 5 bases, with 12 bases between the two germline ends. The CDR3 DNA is TGCGCCAGCAGTGGAGGGACGGCTCACAATGAGCAGTTCTTC. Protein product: CASSGGTAHNEQFF.

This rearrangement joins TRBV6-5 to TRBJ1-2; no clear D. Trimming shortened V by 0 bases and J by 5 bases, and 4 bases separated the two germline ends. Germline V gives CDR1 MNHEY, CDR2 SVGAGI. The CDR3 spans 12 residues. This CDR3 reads CASSYSGYGYTF. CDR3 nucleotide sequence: TGTGCCAGCAGTTACTCCGGGTATGGCTACACCTTC.

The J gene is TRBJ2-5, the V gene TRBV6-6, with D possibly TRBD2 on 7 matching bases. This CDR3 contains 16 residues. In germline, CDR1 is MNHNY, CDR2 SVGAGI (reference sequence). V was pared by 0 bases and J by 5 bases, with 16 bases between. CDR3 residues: CASSYSLGGRDETQYF. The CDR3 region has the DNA TGTGCCAGCAGTTACTCGTTGGGGGGGCGTGATGAGACCCAGTACTTC.

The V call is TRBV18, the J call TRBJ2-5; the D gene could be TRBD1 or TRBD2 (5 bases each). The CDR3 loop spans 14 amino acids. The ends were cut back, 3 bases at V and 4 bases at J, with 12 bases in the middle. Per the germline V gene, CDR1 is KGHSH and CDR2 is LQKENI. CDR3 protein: CASSPRDGTETQYF. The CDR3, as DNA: TGTGCCAGCTCACCTCGTGATGGGACAGAGACCCAGTACTTC.

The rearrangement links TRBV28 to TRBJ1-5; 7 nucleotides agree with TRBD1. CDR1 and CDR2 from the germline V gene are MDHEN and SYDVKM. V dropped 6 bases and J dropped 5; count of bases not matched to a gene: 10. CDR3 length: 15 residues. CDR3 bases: TGTGCCAGCAGCACTACCGGGACAGCTTATCAGCCCCAGCATTTT. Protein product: CASSTTGTAYQPQHF.

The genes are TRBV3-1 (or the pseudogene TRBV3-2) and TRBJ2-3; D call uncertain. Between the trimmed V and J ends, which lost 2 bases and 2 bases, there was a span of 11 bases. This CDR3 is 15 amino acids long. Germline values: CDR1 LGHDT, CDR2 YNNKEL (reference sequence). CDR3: CASSQHHRSTDTQYF. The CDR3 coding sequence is TGTGCCAGCAGCCAACATCACAGATCCACAGATACGCAGTATTTT.

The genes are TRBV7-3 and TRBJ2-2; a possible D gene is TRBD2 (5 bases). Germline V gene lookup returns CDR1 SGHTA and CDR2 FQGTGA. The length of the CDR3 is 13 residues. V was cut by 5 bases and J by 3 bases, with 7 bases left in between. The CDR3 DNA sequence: TGTGCCAGCAGCCCGCGGGACACCGGGGAGCTGTTTTTT. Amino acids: CASSPRDTGELFF. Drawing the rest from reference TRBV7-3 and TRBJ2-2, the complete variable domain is GAGVSQTPSNKVTEKGKYVELRCDPISGHTALYWYRQSLGQGPEFLIYFQGTGAADDSGLPNDRFFAVRPEGSVSTLKIQRTERGDSAVYLCASSPRDTGELFFGEGSRLTVL.

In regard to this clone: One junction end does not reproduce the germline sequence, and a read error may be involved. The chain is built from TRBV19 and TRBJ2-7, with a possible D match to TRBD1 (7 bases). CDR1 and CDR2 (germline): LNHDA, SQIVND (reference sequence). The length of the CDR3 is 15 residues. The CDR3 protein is CASSSGRTGEYEQYF. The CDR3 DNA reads TGTGCCAGCAGTAGCGGCCGAACAGGGGAATACGAGCAGTACTTC.

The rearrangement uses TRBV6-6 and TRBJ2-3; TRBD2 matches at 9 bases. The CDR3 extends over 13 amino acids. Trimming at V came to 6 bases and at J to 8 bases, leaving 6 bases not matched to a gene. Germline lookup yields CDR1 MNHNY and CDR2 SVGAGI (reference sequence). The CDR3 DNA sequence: TGTGCCAGCAGGGATGCGGGGGGGCCTACGCAGTATTTT. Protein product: CASRDAGGPTQYF.

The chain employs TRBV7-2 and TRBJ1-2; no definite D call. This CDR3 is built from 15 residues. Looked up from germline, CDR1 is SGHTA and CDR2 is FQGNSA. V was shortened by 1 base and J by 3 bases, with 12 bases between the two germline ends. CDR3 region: CASSLVGTMDYGYTF. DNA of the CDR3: TGTGCCAGCAGCTTAGTTGGTACTATGGACTATGGCTACACCTTC.

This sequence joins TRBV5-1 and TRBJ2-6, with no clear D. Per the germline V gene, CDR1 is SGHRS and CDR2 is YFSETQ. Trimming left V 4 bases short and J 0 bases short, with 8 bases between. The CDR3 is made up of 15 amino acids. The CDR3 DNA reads TGCGCCAGCAGCGGGATTGGCTCTGGGGCCAACGTCCTGACTTTC. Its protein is CASSGIGSGANVLTF.

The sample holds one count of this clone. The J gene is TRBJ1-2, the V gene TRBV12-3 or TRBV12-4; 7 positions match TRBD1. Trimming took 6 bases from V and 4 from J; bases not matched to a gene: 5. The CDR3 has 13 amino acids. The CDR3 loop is CASSPGQIYGYTF. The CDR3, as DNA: TGTGCCAGCAGCCCGGGACAGATCTATGGCTACACCTTC.

The CDR3 reads CASSPTGGNSPLHF. In nucleotides, the CDR3 is TGCGCCAGCAGCCCGACAGGGGGTAATTCACCCCTCCACTTT. The chain joins TRBV5-1 to TRBJ1-6, with TRBD1 identical over 9 bases. Germline CDR1 is SGHRS and CDR2 is YFSETQ. The length of the CDR3 is 14 residues. V dropped 4 bases and J dropped 6; count of bases not matched to a gene: 2.

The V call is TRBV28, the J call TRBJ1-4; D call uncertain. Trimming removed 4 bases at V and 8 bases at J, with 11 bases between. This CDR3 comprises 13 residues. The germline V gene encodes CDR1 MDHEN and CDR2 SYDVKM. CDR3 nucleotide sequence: TGTGCCAGCAGTTACGCCGGAGAGGAAAAACTGTTTTTT. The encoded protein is CASSYAGEEKLFF.

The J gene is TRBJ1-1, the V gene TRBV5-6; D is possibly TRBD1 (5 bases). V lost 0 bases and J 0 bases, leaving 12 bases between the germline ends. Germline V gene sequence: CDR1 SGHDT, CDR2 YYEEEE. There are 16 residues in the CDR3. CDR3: CASSLGRGTMNTEAFF. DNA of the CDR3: TGTGCCAGCAGCTTGGGGCGTGGGACGATGAACACTGAAGCTTTCTTT.

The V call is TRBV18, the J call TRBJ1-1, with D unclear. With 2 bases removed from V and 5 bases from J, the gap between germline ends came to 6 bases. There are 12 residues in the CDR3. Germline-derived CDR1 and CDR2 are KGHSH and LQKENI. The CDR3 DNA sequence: TGTGCCAGCTCACCAGGGAGGACTGAAGCTTTCTTT. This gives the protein CASSPGRTEAFF.

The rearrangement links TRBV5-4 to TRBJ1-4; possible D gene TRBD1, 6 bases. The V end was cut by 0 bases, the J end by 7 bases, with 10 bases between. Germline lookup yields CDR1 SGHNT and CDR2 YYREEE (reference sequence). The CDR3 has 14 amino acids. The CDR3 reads CASSLGGGGEKLFF. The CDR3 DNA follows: TGTGCCAGCAGCTTGGGAGGGGGTGGTGAAAAACTGTTTTTT. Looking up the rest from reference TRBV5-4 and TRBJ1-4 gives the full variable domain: ETGVTQSPTHLIKTRGQQVTLRCSSQSGHNTVSWYQQALGQGPQFIFQYYREEENGRGNFPPRFSGLQFPNYSSELNVNALELDDSALYLCASSLGGGGEKLFFGSGTQLSVL.

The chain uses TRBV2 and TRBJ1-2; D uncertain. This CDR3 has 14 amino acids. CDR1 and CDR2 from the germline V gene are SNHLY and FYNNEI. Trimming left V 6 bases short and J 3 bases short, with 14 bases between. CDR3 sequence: CASSPGTADYGYTF. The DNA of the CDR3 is TGTGCCAGCAGCCCGGGCACGGCGGACTATGGCTACACCTTC.